A single sample is the source of the 31 T cell receptor beta chains below, sequenced in a study of post-analysis software for immune sequencing data. Study observations and caveats: Comparison of patients with controls showed five TRBV segments more frequent in patients, TRBV5-6, TRBV5-1 and TRBV20-1 among them.

Their antigens are not known. cDNA libraries for TCR beta contained unique molecular identifiers. TCRdb analysed the PCR reads with MiXCR anew, one entry per CDR3 protein. The sample includes about half a million distinct CDR3 sequences, nearly 45% of them seen just once. Specimen: blood. These receptors were taken from a girl aged 5 to 17 with multiple sclerosis.

On this clonotype: One end of the junction is discordant with germline, which a read error may explain. The chain's CDR3 is CAGRTGVGYF. The CDR3 DNA is TGTGCCGGCAGGACAGGGGTTGGGTACTTC. The chain uses TRBV28 and TRBJ2-7; 9 nucleotides agree with TRBD1. The CDR3 is 10 amino acids. Germline assignment: CDR1 MDHEN and CDR2 SYDVKM.

With respect to this clonotype: In this CDR3 the conserved last residue, phenylalanine or tryptophan, is missing, so a read error is likely. The chain has TRBV24-1 and TRBJ2-1, with D possibly being TRBD1 (5 bases). CDR3 size: 16 residues. The ends were cut back, 0 bases at V and 1 base at J, with 9 bases in the middle. CDR1 is KGHDR and CDR2 is SFDVKD in the germline V gene. The CDR3 loop is CATSDLPDRSYNEQFL. CDR3 sequence (DNA): TGTGCCACCAGTGATTTGCCCGACAGATCCTACAATGAGCAGTTCTTG.

The V and J genes are TRBV6-5 and TRBJ2-6, with D perhaps matching TRBD1 (6 bases). V was pared by 9 bases and J by 4 bases, with 10 bases between. Germline CDR1 MNHEY, CDR2 SVGAGI. The CDR3 loop spans 13 amino acids. The CDR3 loop reads CARQGPGANVLTF. The CDR3 coding sequence is TGTGCCAGACAGGGTCCCGGGGCCAACGTCCTGACTTTC.

The chain has TRBV29-1 and TRBJ2-1; no definite D call. The V gene lost 7 bases and the J gene lost 5 bases, with 12 bases spanning the gap. The CDR3 contains 12 residues. The germline V gene has CDR1 SQVTM and CDR2 ANQGSEA. CDR3 sequence: CSGNGPHNEQFF. The DNA of the CDR3 is TGCAGCGGTAACGGGCCTCACAATGAGCAGTTCTTC.

The rearrangement links TRBV29-1 to TRBJ1-1, with unresolved D. V shed 3 bases and J shed 8 bases, with 7 bases lying between them. This CDR3 region has 10 residues. The germline CDR1 and CDR2 sequences are SQVTM and ANQGSEA. This CDR3 is CSVDFPEAFF. CDR3 in DNA: TGCAGCGTTGACTTCCCCGAAGCTTTCTTT.

J is TRBJ2-7 and V is TRBV6-5; unclear D gene. The germline V gene encodes CDR1 MNHEY and CDR2 SVGAGI. The CDR3 is 16 amino acids. V lost 5 bases to trimming and J lost 7 bases, with 24 bases between them. CDR3 in amino acids: CASSPRDPIGPLEQYF. CDR3 nucleotide sequence: TGTGCCAGCAGTCCCCGAGACCCAATTGGGCCTTTGGAGCAGTACTTC.

This rearrangement joins TRBV4-3 to TRBJ1-6; no clear D. The CDR3 has 16 amino acids. Germline V gene sequence: CDR1 LGHNA, CDR2 YSLEER. Trimming left V 0 bases short and J 7 bases short, with 13 bases between. The CDR3 nucleotides are TGCGCCAGCAGCCAAGACTCCGAGTATGGCAATTCACCCCTCCACTTT. This translates into CASSQDSEYGNSPLHF.

The CDR3 DNA reads TGTGCCAGCAGTTTATTTAAGGGATTGAACACTGAAGCTTTCTTT. Translated, it gives CASSLFKGLNTEAFF. The rearrangement uses TRBV27 and TRBJ1-1; no definite D call. In germline, CDR1 is MNHEY, CDR2 SMNVEV (reference sequence). Trimming stripped 1 base from V and 0 bases from J, with 9 bases between. This CDR3 spans 15 amino acids.

This clonotype has just a few counts. The chain combines TRBV10-3 with TRBJ2-4; 10 bases line up with TRBD2. The J call could be wrong; TRBJ2-7 is a better fit for the DNA end. CDR3 length: 13 amino acids. Germline loops: CDR1 ENHRY, CDR2 SYGVKD. CDR3 loop: CATLPSGGYEQYF. In nucleotides, the CDR3 is TGTGCCACCCTGCCTAGCGGGGGCTACGAGCAGTACTTC.

This clonotype was seen once. The rearrangement uses TRBV5-1 and TRBJ1-5; D is perhaps TRBD1 (5 bases). The germline CDR1 and CDR2 sequences are SGHRS and YFSETQ. V lost 0 bases and J lost 5, with 9 bases in between. This CDR3 comprises 14 residues. The CDR3 coding sequence is TGCGCCAGCAGCTTGGCAGGGTTGGATCAGCCCCAGCATTTT. It translates to CASSLAGLDQPQHF.

This rearrangement joins TRBV27 to TRBJ1-5, with D perhaps matching TRBD1 (6 bases). CDR3 length equals 15 residues. Between the trimmed V and J ends, which lost 2 bases and 7 bases, there was a span of 15 bases. Looked up from germline, CDR1 is MNHEY and CDR2 is SMNVEV (reference sequence). CDR3 coding DNA: TGTGCCAGCAGTTTAGAGGGCAGGGGAGGGCAGCCCCAGCATTTT. Translated, it gives CASSLEGRGGQPQHF.

The chain joins TRBV6-5 to TRBJ1-6; the D gene is possibly TRBD1 (6 bases). This CDR3 is built from 16 residues. The V end lost 2 bases, the J end lost 8 bases, and 16 bases lay between the germline ends. Germline V lookup: CDR1 MNHEY, CDR2 SVGAGI. The CDR3 DNA sequence: TGTGCCAGCAGTTACACAGGGATTCAGAATTATTCACCCCTCCACTTT. Translation: CASSYTGIQNYSPLHF.

The CDR3 bases are TGTGCCAGCAGCCACCAGGGCCAGGACGGCTACACCTTC. Its translation is CASSHQGQDGYTF. The J gene is TRBJ1-2, the V gene TRBV7-9, with a possible D match to TRBD1 (5 bases). Germline CDR1 is SEHNR and CDR2 is FQNEAQ (reference sequence). Trimming removed 5 bases at V and 8 bases at J, with 15 bases between. The CDR3 consists of 13 residues.

V and J are TRBV6-2 or TRBV6-3 and TRBJ1-5; tentatively, D is TRBD1 (5 bases). CDR1 and CDR2 from the germline V gene are MNHEY and SVGEGT. The CDR3 has 12 residues. The V and J ends lost 6 bases and 5 bases respectively, with 8 bases between them. CDR3 coding DNA: TGTGCCAGCAGGACAGACTATCAGCCCCAGCATTTT. It encodes CASRTDYQPQHF.

A remark on this clonotype: The conserved closing phenylalanine or tryptophan is absent in this CDR3, likely reflecting a read error. This chain joins TRBV28 and TRBJ1-1; TRBD1 matches at 12 bases. There are 19 residues in the CDR3. V trimming: 0 bases; J trimming: 2 bases; junction bases outside the gene matches: 10. Germline CDR1 is MDHEN and CDR2 is SYDVKM. DNA for the CDR3: TGTGCCAGCAGTTTATGGACCGGGACAGGGGGCTCGTTTAACACTGAAGCTTTCATT. This codes for CASSLWTGTGGSFNTEAFI.

Here the CDR3 reads CANSMGRGDATQYF. The CDR3 DNA sequence: TGTGCCAACTCTATGGGCAGGGGAGACGCGACCCAGTACTTC. The rearrangement links TRBV3-1 to TRBJ2-5; the D gene is possibly TRBD1 (6 bases). Germline V lookup: CDR1 LGHDT, CDR2 YNNKEL (reference sequence). This CDR3 is 14 amino acids long. The V end lost 10 bases, the J end lost 7 bases, and 22 bases lay between the germline ends.

This clonotype has only a few counts. CDR3 DNA sequence: TGCGCCAGCAGCTTGGCCTTCAGGGGAGGGATGAACACTGAAGCTTTCTTT. Its translation is CASSLAFRGGMNTEAFF. The gene calls are TRBV5-1 and TRBJ1-1; tentative D call: TRBD1 (6 bases). Germline V lookup: CDR1 SGHRS, CDR2 YFSETQ. Trimming took off 0 bases at V and 0 bases at J, with 15 bases between the two ends. The CDR3 totals 17 residues. Together with reference TRBV5-1 and TRBJ1-1, the CDR3 gives the full variable domain: KAGVTQTPRYLIKTRGQQVTLSCSPISGHRSVSWYQQTPGQGLQFLFEYFSETQRNKGNFPGRFSGRQFSNSRSEMNVSTLELGDSALYLCASSLAFRGGMNTEAFFGQGTRLTVV.

The rearrangement links TRBV20-1 to TRBJ2-1; 7 nucleotides agree with TRBD2. The germline V gene has CDR1 DFQATT and CDR2 SNEGSKA (reference sequence). Germline trimming cut 2 bases from V and 7 bases from J; bases unmatched to any gene: 8. The CDR3 has 14 amino acids. This chain's CDR3 is CSARMGGVRNEQFF. CDR3 DNA: TGCAGTGCTAGAATGGGAGGGGTAAGGAATGAGCAGTTCTTC.

J is TRBJ2-7 and V is TRBV3-1, with TRBD2 matching 13 bases. CDR3 length: 15 amino acids. CDR1 and CDR2 (germline): LGHDT, YNNKEL (reference sequence). Trimming removed 7 bases from V and 7 bases from J; junction bases left unmatched: 10. The CDR3 DNA is TGTGCCAGCACCCGAGGACTAGCGGGAGTTTGGGAGCAGTACTTC. It specifies CASTRGLAGVWEQYF.

This clonotype was found a few times. The chain is built from TRBV7-9 and TRBJ2-7; perhaps TRBD1 as D (6 bases). The CDR3 length is 14 residues. Germline loops: CDR1 SEHNR, CDR2 FQNEAQ (reference sequence). The V end lost 5 bases, the J end lost 3 bases, and 14 bases lay between the germline ends. The CDR3 DNA follows: TGTGCCAGCAGCCCATACGTACAGGGCTACGAGCAGTACTTC. Its translation: CASSPYVQGYEQYF.

The table lists this clonotype with a few counts. This chain links TRBV2 with TRBJ2-1, with a weak D call TRBD2 (5 bases). Germline V lookup: CDR1 SNHLY, CDR2 FYNNEI. There are 15 residues in the CDR3. Deletions cut 0 bases from V and 8 bases from J, with 14 bases between. DNA of the CDR3: TGTGCCAGCAGTGAAGCGCGGACGGGATATTATGAGCAGTTCTTC. Encoded protein: CASSEARTGYYEQFF.

This clonotype showed up many times. The chain couples TRBV20-1 to TRBJ2-4; 12 bases agree with TRBD2. The end of the DNA is better explained by TRBJ2-7, so the J call may be wrong. In germline, CDR1 is DFQATT, CDR2 SNEGSKA (reference sequence). The CDR3 is 14 residues long. CDR3 in amino acids: CSAPRLAGVYEQYF. The CDR3 DNA reads as TGCAGTGCCCCAAGACTAGCGGGAGTGTACGAGCAGTACTTC.

This clonotype was observed a handful of times. The chain has TRBV19 and TRBJ2-1; TRBD2 agrees at 12 bases. Per germline, CDR1 LNHDA and CDR2 SQIVND (reference sequence). The CDR3 has 13 residues. Trimming removed 1 base from V and 15 bases from J; junction bases left unmatched: 4. The CDR3 region has the DNA TGTGCCAGTAGTATAGGACTAGCGGGAGCTCCGTTCTTC. Protein product: CASSIGLAGAPFF.

The chain uses TRBV4-1 and TRBJ1-2; D not resolved. The germline V gene encodes CDR1 MGHRA and CDR2 YSYEKL. This CDR3 contains 15 residues. V lost 0 bases and J 4 bases, leaving 12 bases between the germline ends. This CDR3 is CASSQDQPARYGYTF. CDR3 sequence (DNA): TGCGCCAGCAGCCAAGATCAACCGGCCCGCTATGGCTACACCTTC.

This sequence joins TRBV4-1 and TRBJ2-2; TRBD1 agrees at 8 bases. From germline, CDR1 is MGHRA and CDR2 YSYEKL. Losses at the gene ends were 1 base for V and 4 bases for J; bases not matched to a gene: 11. The CDR3 is made up of 18 amino acids. CDR3 sequence (DNA): TGCGCCAGCAGCCAAGGAACGCCGACAGGGGAGCGCACCGGGGAGCTGTTTTTT. It specifies CASSQGTPTGERTGELFF.

The chain uses TRBV5-1 and TRBJ1-2, with 11 bases lining up with TRBD1. The CDR3 runs to 13 residues. After removal of 4 bases from V and 10 bases from J, the junction contained 6 bases not matched to a gene. CDR1 and CDR2 (germline): SGHRS, YFSETQ. As DNA, the CDR3 is TGCGCCAGCAGCCTGGACAGGGGGCCCCACTACACCTTC. This sequence encodes CASSLDRGPHYTF.

The CDR3 coding sequence is TGTGCCAGCAGTTTTTCTCAGGGCGATGAGCAGTACTTC. Protein product: CASSFSQGDEQYF. The chain links TRBV28 to TRBJ2-5, with a possible D match to TRBD1 (5 bases). Per germline, CDR1 MDHEN and CDR2 SYDVKM. The length of the CDR3 is 13 residues. V gave up 3 bases and J gave up 11 bases, with 16 bases separating them.

There are many counts of this clonotype. The chain links TRBV5-6 to TRBJ2-1; D gene unclear. Germline V CDR1 and CDR2: SGHDT, YYEEEE. V was trimmed by 3 bases and J by 8 bases, leaving 15 bases between them. The CDR3 consists of 14 residues. The DNA of the CDR3 is TGTGCCAGCAGCTCCTACGTCCTGTCCGATGAGCAGTTCTTC. It yields the protein CASSSYVLSDEQFF.

This clonotype was seen more than once but under ten times. The chain carries TRBV29-1 and TRBJ1-5, with unresolved D. The V and J ends lost 4 bases and 1 base respectively, with 8 bases between them. The CDR3 runs to 13 residues. Germline CDR1 is SQVTM and CDR2 is ANQGSEA. CDR3 sequence: CSVVAGSNQPQHF. DNA for the CDR3: TGCAGCGTTGTAGCCGGGAGCAATCAGCCCCAGCATTTT.

The chain recombines TRBV15 with TRBJ1-1, with no clear D. From germline, CDR1 is LNHNV and CDR2 YYDKDF (reference sequence). The CDR3 has 14 residues. V lost 0 bases and J lost 5, with 10 bases in between. CDR3 in DNA: TGTGCCACCAGCAGAGATTTGCGGGCTACTGAAGCTTTCTTT. Encoded protein: CATSRDLRATEAFF.

This clonotype was detected only a few times. The gene calls are TRBV28 and TRBJ2-1; TRBD1 might be the D (5 bases). V shed 5 bases and J shed 0 bases, with 11 bases lying between them. The germline CDR1 and CDR2 sequences are MDHEN and SYDVKM. The CDR3 is 15 residues long. Here the CDR3 DNA reads TGTGCCAGCAGTATCGCAGGGTCCTCCTACAATGAGCAGTTCTTC. It is translated as CASSIAGSSYNEQFF. Complete variable domain (other parts from reference TRBV28 and TRBJ2-1): DVKVTQSSRYLVKRTGEKVFLECVQDMDHENMFWYRQDPGLGLRLIYFSYDVKMKEKGDIPEGYSVSREKKERFSLILESASTNQTSMYLCASSIAGSSYNEQFFGPGTRLTVL.